Listed here are 25 T cell receptor beta chains from one sample, sequenced in a study of T-cell reconstitution after alpha-beta-depleted transplantation in children listed by TCRdb under 2016. The library was prepared using PCR. For sequencing, an Illumina HiSeq 2500 was employed. TCR library preparation used molecular barcoding, with unique molecular identifiers applied to normalize quantification of the TCRbeta repertoire. Using fastp trimming at Q25 and MiXCR clonotype assembly, TCRdb reanalyzed the public sequencing data and kept in-frame beta chains. For every CDR3 protein sequence, its rows merge into one entry that carries the most common genes and DNA. This sample comprises hundreds of thousands of distinct CDR3 sequences, roughly 17% of them detected only once. The ten largest clones represent approximately 1% of the sample. The starting material was PBMCs from the stem cell graft donor, obtained from the stem cell graft. Receptor source: a human donor who donated a stem cell graft to a child with acute myeloid leukemia.

The rearrangement joins TRBV10-3 to TRBJ1-2, with D unresolved. The CDR3 has 12 amino acids. Germline V gene data show CDR1 as ENHRY and CDR2 as SYGVKD. V was cut by 4 bases and J by 9 bases, with 12 bases left in between. The CDR3 region is CAISGYTASYTF. The CDR3, as DNA: TGTGCCATCAGTGGGTACACAGCCAGCTACACCTTC.

The chain joins TRBV20-1 to TRBJ2-5; tentative D call: TRBD2 (5 bases). This CDR3 has 14 residues. V was cut by 6 bases and J by 0 bases, with 14 bases left in between. The germline V gene encodes CDR1 DFQATT and CDR2 SNEGSKA (reference sequence). The CDR3 here is CSALPGSNQETQYF. The CDR3 DNA is TGCAGTGCCCTCCCGGGGAGCAACCAAGAGACCCAGTACTTC.

This clonotype was detected a few times. The chain uses TRBV7-2 and TRBJ2-7, with TRBD2 matching over 8 bases. Germline lookup yields CDR1 SGHTA and CDR2 FQGNSA. The CDR3 length is 15 residues. The ends lost 4 bases at V and 4 bases at J; junction bases unmatched: 9. The CDR3 DNA reads as TGTGCCAGCAGCTCTGTTCGGGGGACTAGTTACGAGCAGTACTTC. Its protein product is CASSSVRGTSYEQYF.

In this sample, this clonotype turned up many times. The rearrangement uses TRBV20-1 and TRBJ1-5; possibly TRBD1 for D (5 bases). Germline CDR1 and CDR2: DFQATT and SNEGSKA (reference sequence). The ends were cut back, 6 bases at V and 2 bases at J, with 17 bases in the middle. This CDR3 contains 15 residues. This CDR3 is CSALLGGSGNQPQHF. In DNA form, the CDR3 reads TGCAGTGCCCTATTGGGGGGTAGTGGCAATCAGCCCCAGCATTTT.

This clonotype has just a few counts. The chain is built from TRBV20-1 and TRBJ2-5; TRBD2 matches 11 bases. Germline loops: CDR1 DFQATT, CDR2 SNEGSKA (reference sequence). V was clipped by 0 bases and J by 2 bases; unmatched bases: 5. The CDR3 length is 16 residues. DNA for the CDR3: TGCAGTGCTAGAGATATGCTAGCGGGGGGTCAAGAGACCCAGTACTTC. Amino acids: CSARDMLAGGQETQYF.

The rearrangement uses TRBV7-2 and TRBJ2-1; D is unresolved. This CDR3 has 16 residues. CDR1 SGHTA and CDR2 FQGNSA come from the germline V gene. V gave up 1 base and J gave up 4 bases, with 14 bases separating them. The CDR3: CASSLGASRGYNEQFF. The CDR3 bases are TGTGCCAGCAGCTTAGGGGCGTCTCGTGGGTACAATGAGCAGTTCTTC.

The rearrangement links TRBV12-3 or TRBV12-4 to TRBJ2-1, with D possibly being TRBD1 or TRBD2 (6 bases each). The CDR3 has 13 amino acids. Trimming cost V 8 bases and J 7 bases, with 15 bases left between them. The CDR3 bases are TGTGCCAGCCGTGGGCCGGGGGCGAATGAGCAGTTCTTC. Protein sequence: CASRGPGANEQFF.

With regard to this clonotype: A junction boundary mismatches the germline segment, possibly from a read error. V is TRBV12-3 or TRBV12-4 and J is TRBJ2-3, with 8 nucleotides matching TRBD1. The CDR3 runs to 11 residues. This CDR3 reads CASSPQGGLHF. CDR3 in DNA: TGTGCCAGCAGCCCACAGGGGGGTTTGCATTTT.

This clonotype turned up a few times. The J gene is TRBJ2-3, the V gene TRBV6-5; a weak D match, TRBD1 (6 bases). CDR1 is MNHEY and CDR2 is SVGAGI in the germline V gene. V lost 0 bases and J lost 0, with 16 bases in between. CDR3 length: 18 residues. In nucleotides, the CDR3 is TGTGCCAGCAGTTACTCGAATTTCCGGGACACTAGCACAGATACGCAGTATTTT. Translating it yields CASSYSNFRDTSTDTQYF.

The rearrangement uses TRBV7-8 and TRBJ2-3; 9 bases agree with TRBD2. Unmatched junction bases numbered 4, after V lost 1 base and J lost 2 bases. The CDR3 runs to 16 residues. Germline V gene sequence: CDR1 SGHVS, CDR2 FQNEAQ. This CDR3 is CASSLEASGVTDTQYF. The CDR3 nucleotides read TGTGCCAGCAGCTTAGAGGCTAGCGGGGTCACAGATACGCAGTATTTT.

Many counts were recorded for this clonotype. This chain connects TRBV20-1 to TRBJ1-1; maybe TRBD1 (6 bases). The CDR3 covers 12 residues. Trimming stripped 6 bases from V and 4 bases from J, with 12 bases between. CDR1 and CDR2 (germline): DFQATT, SNEGSKA (reference sequence). The CDR3 region has the DNA TGCAGTGCCCGAACAGGGCCCACTGAAGCTTTCTTT. Protein: CSARTGPTEAFF.

The CDR3 region is CASSFNEGPEAFF. The CDR3 nucleotides are TGTGCCAGCAGCTTTAATGAGGGTCCCGAAGCTTTCTTT. J is TRBJ1-1 and V is TRBV5-6; D unclear. The V end was cut by 2 bases, the J end by 8 bases, with 13 bases between. Germline V gives CDR1 SGHDT, CDR2 YYEEEE. This CDR3 is built from 13 residues.

The sample holds many counts of this clonotype. The V and J genes are TRBV27 and TRBJ2-2; either TRBD1 or TRBD2 may supply D (5 bases each). With 5 bases removed from V and 9 bases from J, the gap between germline ends came to 10 bases. This CDR3 contains 12 residues. Germline V lookup: CDR1 MNHEY, CDR2 SMNVEV (reference sequence). The chain's CDR3 is CASSRRGWELFF. CDR3 coding DNA: TGTGCCAGCAGTCGCCGGGGCTGGGAGCTGTTTTTT.

CDR3 amino acids: CSAQDSGVEKLFF. The CDR3 DNA reads TGCAGTGCTCAGGACAGTGGGGTTGAAAAACTGTTTTTT. The gene calls are TRBV20-1 and TRBJ1-4; D possibly corresponds to TRBD1 (6 bases). Trimming removed 5 bases at V and 7 bases at J, with 14 bases between. Per the germline V gene, CDR1 is DFQATT and CDR2 is SNEGSKA (reference sequence). CDR3 length: 13 amino acids.

V usage is TRBV5-5 and J usage is TRBJ1-1; tentatively, D is TRBD1 (5 bases). CDR3 size: 14 residues. V lost 4 bases to trimming and J lost 2 bases, with 12 bases between them. Germline V gives CDR1 SGHKS, CDR2 YYEKEE (reference sequence). CDR3 sequence (DNA): TGTGCCAGCAGCATCTGGGGCCTAAACACTGAAGCTTTCTTT. Translation gives CASSIWGLNTEAFF. Together with reference TRBV5-5 and TRBJ1-1, the CDR3 gives the full variable domain: DAGVTQSPTHLIKTRGQQVTLRCSPISGHKSVSWYQQVLGQGPQFIFQYYEKEERGRGNFPDRFSARQFPNYSSELNVNALLLGDSALYLCASSIWGLNTEAFFGQGTRLTVV.

In this sample, this clonotype turned up many times. In DNA, the CDR3 is TGTGCCAGCAGCTGGGACGAGAATAATTCACCCCTCCACTTT. Encoded protein: CASSWDENNSPLHF. This chain uses TRBV5-6 with TRBJ1-6, with D tentatively TRBD1 (5 bases). From germline, CDR1 is SGHDT and CDR2 YYEEEE. The CDR3 contains 14 residues. Trimming took off 3 bases at V and 5 bases at J, with 9 bases between the two ends.

The V call is TRBV19, the J call TRBJ1-1, with unresolved D. Trimming stripped 5 bases from V and 0 bases from J, with 10 bases between. Germline CDR1 is LNHDA and CDR2 is SQIVND (reference sequence). The CDR3 has 14 residues. CDR3 in amino acids: CASSFVTLNTEAFF. In nucleotides, the CDR3 is TGTGCCAGTAGTTTTGTCACCTTGAACACTGAAGCTTTCTTT. Looking up the rest from reference TRBV19 and TRBJ1-1 gives the full variable domain: DGGITQSPKYLFRKEGQNVTLSCEQNLNHDAMYWYRQDPGQGLRLIYYSQIVNDFQKGDIAEGYSVSREKKESFPLTVTSAQKNPTAFYLCASSFVTLNTEAFFGQGTRLTVV.

This clonotype appeared many times. J is TRBJ2-7 and V is TRBV20-1; maybe TRBD2 (6 bases). Trimming removed 0 bases from V and 1 base from J, with 7 bases in between. Germline V gene data show CDR1 as DFQATT and CDR2 as SNEGSKA (reference sequence). CDR3 length equals 13 residues. The CDR3 loop is CSAREEGSYEQYV. The CDR3 bases are TGCAGTGCTAGAGAGGAGGGATCCTACGAGCAGTACGTC.

This clonotype was seen more than once but under ten times. This chain's CDR3 is CASSLAGDRVPPDTQYF. The CDR3 nucleotides are TGCGCCAGCAGCTTGGCGGGGGACAGGGTGCCTCCAGATACGCAGTATTTT. The chain links TRBV5-1 to TRBJ2-3; 9 nucleotides line up with TRBD1. Germline trimming cut 0 bases from V and 4 bases from J; bases unmatched to any gene: 9. This CDR3 has 17 amino acids. Germline values: CDR1 SGHRS, CDR2 YFSETQ. Based on the CDR3 plus reference TRBV5-1 and TRBJ2-3, the full variable domain is KAGVTQTPRYLIKTRGQQVTLSCSPISGHRSVSWYQQTPGQGLQFLFEYFSETQRNKGNFPGRFSGRQFSNSRSEMNVSTLELGDSALYLCASSLAGDRVPPDTQYFGPGTRLTVL.

This clonotype was detected many times. V gene TRBV7-9 combines with J gene TRBJ2-5; D may match TRBD1 or TRBD2 (6 bases each). The V end was cut by 2 bases, the J end by 4 bases, with 8 bases between. The CDR3 is made up of 13 amino acids. The germline V gene encodes CDR1 SEHNR and CDR2 FQNEAQ (reference sequence). The CDR3 here is CASSLKGGETQYF. Here the CDR3 DNA reads TGTGCCAGCAGCTTAAAGGGGGGAGAGACCCAGTACTTC.

The chain joins TRBV11-2 to TRBJ1-5; 9 nucleotides line up with TRBD1. The CDR3 contains 17 residues. In germline, CDR1 is SGHAT, CDR2 FQNNGV. Unmatched junction bases numbered 14, after V lost 2 bases and J lost 9 bases. The CDR3 reads CASSLNPGQGTGGPQHF. The DNA of the CDR3 is TGTGCCAGCAGCTTAAATCCGGGACAGGGTACAGGAGGGCCCCAGCATTTT. Combining the CDR3 with reference TRBV11-2 and TRBJ1-5 gives the whole variable domain EAGVAQSPRYKIIEKRQSVAFWCNPISGHATLYWYQQILGQGPKLLIQFQNNGVVDDSQLPKDRFSAERLKGVDSTLKIQPAKLEDSAVYLCASSLNPGQGTGGPQHFGDGTRLSIL.

This clonotype has only a few counts. V gene TRBV20-1 combines with J gene TRBJ2-7; 11 positions agree with TRBD1. The CDR3 loop spans 13 amino acids. J lost 3 bases, V lost 6 bases, and 4 bases had no gene match. Germline assignment: CDR1 DFQATT and CDR2 SNEGSKA (reference sequence). The CDR3 DNA reads TGCAGTGCGGAGGGACAGGGGGTCTACGAGCAGTACGTC. Its translation is CSAEGQGVYEQYV.

This clonotype was detected a few times. The chain combines TRBV21-1 with TRBJ2-1; TRBD2, as called in the table, went unchecked against the DNA. TRBV21-1 is termed a pseudogene. The CDR3 runs 13 residues. Written as DNA, the CDR3 is TGTGCCAGCAGCATAAAGGGAGACAATGAGCAGTTCTTC. Translated: CASSIKGDNEQFF.

This clonotype was counted at least ten times. The chain couples TRBV5-1 to TRBJ2-7; D remains ambiguous. V lost 4 bases to trimming and J lost 5 bases, with 10 bases between them. CDR1 SGHRS and CDR2 YFSETQ come from the germline V gene. CDR3 length: 12 residues. The CDR3 sequence: CASSPSRNEQYF. CDR3 DNA: TGCGCCAGCAGCCCCTCTCGGAACGAGCAGTACTTC.

The V and J genes are TRBV5-6 and TRBJ2-2, with D unresolved. The CDR3 spans 14 residues. Trimming left V 3 bases short and J 6 bases short, with 12 bases between. The germline V gene encodes CDR1 SGHDT and CDR2 YYEEEE. CDR3 in amino acids: CASSYDINSGELFF. In DNA, the CDR3 is TGTGCCAGCAGCTATGACATCAACTCCGGGGAGCTGTTTTTT.